This TCR beta chain was recorded in a study of CD8+ T cells in alopecia areata. After isolation, RNA underwent reverse transcription to generate cDNA as the sequencing template. This table comes from immunoSEQ multiplex PCR, and its TCRdb copy is limited to in-frame clones, with some not included. The table shows about 110,000 clones, with almost 60% occurring only once. Germline V CDR1 and CDR2: SGDLS, YYNGEE. Trimming stripped 3 bases from V and 2 bases from J, with 14 bases between. CDR3 length: 15 residues. The TCR comes from a human donor in good health. The chain joins TRBV9 to TRBJ2-5; the D gene is possibly TRBD1 (6 bases). What was sequenced was CD8+ T cells sorted from blood. The DNA for the CDR3 is TGTGCCAGCAGCGAAGGGACATGGGGGCAAGAGACCCAGTACTTC. Translating it yields CASSEGTWGQETQYF.